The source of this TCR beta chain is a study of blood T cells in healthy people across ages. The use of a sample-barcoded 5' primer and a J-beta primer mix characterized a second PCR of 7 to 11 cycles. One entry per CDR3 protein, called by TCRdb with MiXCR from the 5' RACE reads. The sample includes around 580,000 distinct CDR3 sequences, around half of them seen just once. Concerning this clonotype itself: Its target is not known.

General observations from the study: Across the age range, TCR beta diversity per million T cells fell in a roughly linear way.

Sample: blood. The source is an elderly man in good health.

Here the CDR3 reads CASRHRGQDPDTQYF. The CDR3 coding sequence is TGTGCCAGTAGGCACAGGGGCCAGGATCCAGATACGCAGTATTTT. The V and J genes are TRBV19 and TRBJ2-3; 7 nucleotides line up with TRBD1. Losses at the gene ends were 6 bases for V and 4 bases for J; bases not matched to a gene: 10. The CDR3 covers 15 residues. CDR1 and CDR2 from the germline V gene are LNHDA and SQIVND (reference sequence).